The 23 T cell receptor beta chains below come from one sample, sequenced in a study. MiXCR, applied by TCRdb to the 5' RACE reads, yields one record per CDR3 protein. The data contain fewer than 65,000 distinct CDR3 sequences, 30% of them singletons. The material sequenced was tumor-infiltrating naive CD4+ T cells sorted from the breast tumor. Subset described: naive CD4+ T cells, CD4+CD45RA+CD25-. Receptors originate from a female donor with breast cancer.

A few counts support this clonotype. V usage is TRBV6-1 and J usage is TRBJ2-2; TRBD2 agrees at 11 bases. The length of the CDR3 is 16 residues. CDR1 and CDR2 (germline): MNHNS, SASEGT. With V trimmed by 6 bases and J by 3 bases, 6 bases remained unmatched. CDR3 loop: CASRETSGSDTGELFF. The CDR3 DNA sequence: TGTGCCAGCAGAGAAACTAGCGGGAGCGACACCGGGGAGCTGTTTTTT.

The chain uses TRBV6-1 and TRBJ1-1, with D uncertain. Germline CDR1 MNHNS, CDR2 SASEGT. Trimming removed 2 bases from V and 4 bases from J, with 11 bases in between. This CDR3 region has 14 residues. The CDR3 region has the DNA TGTGCCAGCAGTGAACGAGGCGTGAGCACTGAAGCTTTCTTT. Translated: CASSERGVSTEAFF.

This chain uses TRBV5-1 with TRBJ2-5; 8 positions match TRBD2. Germline V lookup: CDR1 SGHRS, CDR2 YFSETQ. This CDR3 spans 16 amino acids. J was trimmed by 1 base and V by 7 bases; bases with no gene match: 12. This CDR3 reads CASRLAPSGSQETQYF. CDR3 nucleotides: TGCGCCAGCCGGCTTGCTCCTAGCGGGTCCCAAGAGACCCAGTACTTC.

This clonotype has at least ten counts. The chain recombines TRBV5-1 with TRBJ2-5, with D possibly matching TRBD2 (5 bases). Germline-derived CDR1 and CDR2 are SGHRS and YFSETQ. CDR3 length: 14 residues. The V gene lost 2 bases and the J gene lost 3 bases, with 11 bases spanning the gap. The CDR3 DNA reads as TGCGCCAGCAGCTTTGATGGGAGTAAAGAGACCCAGTACTTC. Protein: CASSFDGSKETQYF.

In this sample, this clonotype turned up many times. V usage is TRBV11-1 and J usage is TRBJ2-7; weak D call: TRBD2 (6 bases). Germline CDR1 is SGHAT and CDR2 is FQDESV (reference sequence). The V end lost 5 bases, the J end lost 0 bases, and 14 bases lay between the germline ends. CDR3 length equals 15 residues. This chain's CDR3 is CASSTLRGNSYEQYF. The CDR3 nucleotides are TGTGCCAGCAGCACCCTGCGGGGTAACTCCTACGAGCAGTACTTC.

This clonotype came up once. The rearrangement joins TRBV2 to TRBJ2-1; TRBD2 agrees at 11 bases. Germline lookup yields CDR1 SNHLY and CDR2 FYNNEI. The CDR3 spans 20 residues. With 5 bases clipped from V and 7 bases from J, the junction kept 22 bases outside the gene matches. CDR3 DNA: TGTGCCAGCAGTCCCCCGGAAGACCCGATAACTAGCGGGAGATGGAATGAGCAGTTCTTC. Translation: CASSPPEDPITSGRWNEQFF. Complete variable domain (other parts from reference TRBV2 and TRBJ2-1): EPEVTQTPSHQVTQMGQEVILRCVPISNHLYFYWYRQILGQKVEFLVSFYNNEISEKSEIFDDQFSVERPDGSNFTLKIRSTKLEDSAMYFCASSPPEDPITSGRWNEQFFGPGTRLTVL.

This clonotype occurred a few times. This chain joins TRBV12-3 or TRBV12-4 and TRBJ2-1; no clear D gene. Trimming removed 2 bases at V and 9 bases at J, with 8 bases between. CDR3 length equals 12 residues. The CDR3 sequence is CASSLFGSEQFF. The CDR3, as DNA: TGTGCCAGCAGTTTATTTGGGTCTGAGCAGTTCTTC.

This clonotype was observed a handful of times. The chain employs TRBV7-8 and TRBJ2-3; TRBD2 agrees at 15 bases. CDR3 length equals 16 residues. V gave up 6 bases and J gave up 4 bases; unmatched junction bases: 5. The germline gives CDR1 SGHVS, CDR2 FQNEAQ. This CDR3 reads CASRWTSGGAADTQYF. In DNA form, the CDR3 reads TGTGCCAGCAGGTGGACTAGCGGGGGGGCGGCAGATACGCAGTATTTT.

The chain is built from TRBV12-3 or TRBV12-4 and TRBJ2-5; D is undetermined. This CDR3 is built from 13 residues. The V and J ends lost 6 bases and 0 bases respectively, with 8 bases between them. This CDR3 is CASRHSDQETQYF. CDR3 nucleotides: TGTGCCAGCAGGCATTCGGACCAAGAGACCCAGTACTTC.

V is TRBV20-1 and J is TRBJ2-6; 8 nucleotides align to TRBD1. This CDR3 contains 16 residues. The V and J ends lost 3 bases and 2 bases, in that order; junction bases with no gene match: 6. The germline gives CDR1 DFQATT, CDR2 SNEGSKA (reference sequence). CDR3 loop: CSARAQGAPGANVLTF. CDR3 bases: TGCAGTGCTAGGGCCCAGGGGGCGCCTGGGGCCAACGTCCTGACTTTC.

This clonotype appeared many times. The rearrangement joins TRBV6-6 to TRBJ2-7; 7 bases are a match to TRBD1. After removal of 6 bases from V and 3 bases from J, the junction contained 5 bases not matched to a gene. This CDR3 region has 13 residues. Germline CDR1 is MNHNY and CDR2 is SVGAGI (reference sequence). This CDR3 is CASSDRVNYEQYF. The CDR3 DNA sequence: TGTGCCAGCAGCGACAGGGTCAACTACGAGCAGTACTTC.

The chain recombines TRBV27 with TRBJ1-1, with 8 bases lining up with TRBD1. The CDR3 has 14 residues. From germline, CDR1 is MNHEY and CDR2 SMNVEV (reference sequence). Trimming at V came to 6 bases and at J to 2 bases, leaving 5 bases not matched to a gene. The CDR3 here is CASSPGQGNTEAFF. In nucleotides, the CDR3 is TGTGCCAGCAGCCCTGGACAGGGTAACACTGAAGCTTTCTTT.

The table lists this clonotype with a few counts. The rearrangement joins TRBV25-1 to TRBJ2-2; possible D gene TRBD2, 5 bases. The CDR3 consists of 14 residues. V gave up 2 bases and J gave up 9 bases, with 13 bases separating them. Germline CDR1 reads MGHDK; CDR2 reads SYGVNS. Here the CDR3 reads CASSEMGEVRELFF. The CDR3 nucleotides are TGTGCCAGCAGTGAAATGGGAGAGGTCCGGGAGCTGTTTTTT.

This clonotype was observed a few times. This may stem from a read error, because a much larger clone lies one nucleotide away. The chain carries TRBV20-1 and TRBJ1-6, with D uncertain. CDR3 length: 13 amino acids. Germline V gene data show CDR1 as DFQATT and CDR2 as SNEGSKA (reference sequence). CDR3 nucleotides: TGCAGTGCTAGGGAGGGATATAATTCACCCCTCTACTTT. Residues: CSAREGYNSPLYF.

This clonotype has more than one count but fewer than ten. This rearrangement joins TRBV18 to TRBJ1-5; no reliable D call. CDR3 length equals 14 residues. The V and J ends lost 2 bases and 1 base respectively, with 6 bases between them. CDR1 is KGHSH and CDR2 is LQKENI in the germline V gene. The CDR3 loop reads CASSPGLSNQPQHF. CDR3 DNA: TGTGCCAGCTCACCAGGGCTCAGCAATCAGCCCCAGCATTTT.

This clonotype was found a few times. The chain links TRBV28 to TRBJ2-7, with 7 bases matching TRBD1. Per germline, CDR1 MDHEN and CDR2 SYDVKM. V trimming: 6 bases; J trimming: 4 bases; junction bases outside the gene matches: 12. This CDR3 contains 15 residues. The CDR3 nucleotides read TGTGCCAGCAGACTCAACCGGGACAGCGTATACGAGCAGTACTTC. It yields the protein CASRLNRDSVYEQYF.

This clonotype came up a few times. The chain carries TRBV29-1 and TRBJ1-1; perhaps TRBD1 as D (6 bases). CDR3 size: 12 residues. V dropped 6 bases and J dropped 4 bases, with 12 bases sitting between them. CDR1 and CDR2 (germline): SQVTM, ANQGSEA. The CDR3: CSVEGGGTEAFF. CDR3 nucleotide sequence: TGCAGCGTCGAGGGGGGGGGCACTGAAGCTTTCTTT.

This clonotype turned up a few times. One end of the junction varies from germline; a read error may be responsible. The genes are TRBV5-6 and TRBJ2-6; D possibly corresponds to TRBD1 (5 bases). The CDR3 has 17 amino acids. Germline CDR1 SGHDT, CDR2 YYEEEE. The CDR3 bases are TGTGCCAGCAGCTTGGCAGGCCCGAGCTCTGGGGCCAACGTCCTGGCTTTC. It specifies CASSLAGPSSGANVLAF.

This clonotype was observed at least ten times. The CDR3 sequence: CASSRRSGTVSYEQYF. The CDR3, as DNA: TGTGCCAGCAGCCGTCGATCCGGGACGGTCTCCTACGAGCAGTACTTC. The V gene is TRBV7-2, the J gene TRBJ2-7; TRBD1 or TRBD2 may be the D gene (5 bases each). There are 16 residues in the CDR3. The germline V and J ends were trimmed by 5 bases and 0 bases, with 17 bases remaining between them. The V gene's germline CDR1 is SGHTA and CDR2 FQGNSA.

This clonotype was seen only a few times. The rearrangement uses TRBV11-1 and TRBJ2-1, with D possibly matching TRBD2 (5 bases). The CDR3 spans 15 residues. The germline gives CDR1 SGHAT, CDR2 FQDESV (reference sequence). V gave up 5 bases and J gave up 7 bases, with 18 bases separating them. In DNA form, the CDR3 reads TGTGCCAGCAGCGCAGATGGGGTGCCGGGAAATGAGCAGTTCTTC. Its translation is CASSADGVPGNEQFF.

This clonotype is categorized as medium-sized. V and J are TRBV3-1 and TRBJ1-5, with TRBD1 as a possible D gene (5 bases). Germline V lookup: CDR1 LGHDT, CDR2 YNNKEL (reference sequence). This CDR3 is 14 amino acids long. The V gene lost 4 bases and the J gene lost 7 bases, with 14 bases spanning the gap. This CDR3 is CASSPNTQGQPQHF. DNA for the CDR3: TGTGCCAGCAGCCCAAATACCCAGGGACAGCCCCAGCATTTT.

J is TRBJ2-3 and V is TRBV4-2; 8 bases are a match to TRBD1. The junction had 10 bases not matched to a gene; V was cut back by 8 bases and J by 0 bases. Germline assignment: CDR1 LGHNA and CDR2 YNFKEQ. The CDR3 contains 16 residues. CDR3 protein: CASGSLDRASTDTQYF. The CDR3 nucleotides read TGTGCCAGCGGTAGTTTGGACAGGGCTAGCACAGATACGCAGTATTTT.

The chain is built from TRBV7-8 and TRBJ2-2; D ambiguous. V lost 2 bases and J 4 bases, leaving 8 bases between the germline ends. This CDR3 contains 14 residues. CDR1 and CDR2 (germline): SGHVS, FQNEAQ. The CDR3, as DNA: TGTGCCAGCAGCTTAAAAAGAGTCACCGGGGAGCTGTTTTTT. Translating it yields CASSLKRVTGELFF.